The entry below gives a single T cell receptor beta chain sequence along with its context. The antigen remains undetermined. This specimen belongs to a study of cytomegalovirus exposure and HLA in healthy donors. Study-wide points: Later analysis identified a missense DCLRE1C variant that was linked to TCR beta V- and J-gene trimming.

Amplification used 60 Vbeta primers and 13 Jbeta primers. Some clones are missing from TCRdb's copy, which holds only in-frame ones; the method was immunoSEQ multiplex PCR. The table records 90,000 to 150,000 clones, 75% to 80% of them present only once. The ends were cut back, 5 bases at V and 4 bases at J, with 18 bases in the middle. CDR1 and CDR2 (germline): SGHTA, FQGTGA. The CDR3 sequence is 15 residues long. This chain uses TRBV7-3 with TRBJ2-7; D possibly corresponds to TRBD1 (6 bases). This clonotype was obtained from a woman aged 30 to 39 in good health and CMV-seropositive. Sequencing was performed on PBMCs. CDR3 loop: CASSPQGAGQYEQYF. As DNA, the CDR3 is TGTGCCAGCAGCCCGCAAGGAGCTGGACAGTACGAGCAGTACTTC.